One and the same sample provided the 29 T cell receptor beta chains below, sequenced in a study of OX40 agonist ivuxolimab in advanced cancers. Assay: immunoSEQ multiplex PCR; the TCRdb copy retains only in-frame clones and omits some. The profile shows 60,000 to 70,000 clones, approximately 87% of them singletons. The source was CD4+ or CD8+ T cells sorted from blood, collected in a trial of the OX40 agonist ivuxolimab. These receptor sequences come from an adult with an advanced solid tumor such as melanoma, head and neck, liver or kidney cancer.

The chain combines TRBV5-1 with TRBJ1-2, with D hard to call. The germline V gene encodes CDR1 SGHRS and CDR2 YFSETQ. Trimming stripped 1 base from V and 5 bases from J, with 6 bases between. The CDR3 loop spans 12 amino acids. The CDR3 spells CASSLNWYGYTF. The CDR3 DNA reads TGCGCCAGCAGCTTGAATTGGTATGGCTACACCTTC.

This chain uses TRBV2 with TRBJ2-7, with TRBD1 matching 8 bases. There are 13 residues in the CDR3. Germline V CDR1 and CDR2: SNHLY, FYNNEI. V dropped 7 bases and J dropped 6; count of bases not matched to a gene: 8. The CDR3 DNA follows: TGTGCCAGCAACGGACAGGGTCTGAGCGAGCAGTACTTC. This translates into CASNGQGLSEQYF.

This clone was seen once. The rearrangement uses TRBV6-1 and TRBJ2-7, with D perhaps TRBD2 (6 bases). Germline CDR1 reads MNHNS; CDR2 reads SASEGT. CDR3 length: 15 amino acids. Trimming took 6 bases from V and 0 from J, leaving 15 bases between them. Written as DNA, the CDR3 is TGTGCCAGCAGAGCCGGGACTTCCATCTCCTACGAGCAGTACTTC. This translates into CASRAGTSISYEQYF.

V and J are TRBV6-1 and TRBJ2-4, with D perhaps matching TRBD2 (6 bases). The CDR3 contains 14 residues. Germline lookup yields CDR1 MNHNS and CDR2 SASEGT. V was trimmed by 5 bases and J by 6 bases, leaving 14 bases between them. The CDR3 sequence is CASSPGDQSNIQYF. CDR3 sequence (DNA): TGTGCCAGCAGTCCGGGGGACCAGTCAAACATTCAGTACTTC.

This clone is medium-sized in the sample. The chain joins TRBV6-5 to TRBJ2-7; possibly TRBD1 for D (6 bases). The V end lost 2 bases, the J end lost 4 bases, and 6 bases lay between the germline ends. CDR3 length: 12 residues. Germline loops: CDR1 MNHEY, CDR2 SVGAGI. The CDR3 region has the DNA TGTGCCAGCAGTTACAGGGGGTACGAGCAGTACTTC. Its protein product is CASSYRGYEQYF.

J is TRBJ2-7 and V is TRBV28; TRBD1 aligns across 7 bases. V was clipped by 4 bases and J by 5 bases; unmatched bases: 2. The CDR3 has 12 amino acids. Germline CDR1 and CDR2: MDHEN and SYDVKM. CDR3 protein: CASSYRGHEQYF. The DNA for the CDR3 is TGTGCCAGCAGTTACAGGGGCCACGAGCAGTACTTC.

The chain joins TRBV9 to TRBJ2-1, with a possible D match to TRBD1 (5 bases). Trimming cost V 0 bases and J 6 bases, with 13 bases left between them. The CDR3 extends over 15 amino acids. CDR1 is SGDLS and CDR2 is YYNGEE in the germline V gene. The CDR3 region has the DNA TGTGCCAGCAGCGTAGGATCGAGTGGGGCCAATGAGCAGTTCTTC. Protein: CASSVGSSGANEQFF.

This chain links TRBV6-5 with TRBJ2-7; 8 positions match TRBD2. Trimming removed 0 bases from V and 0 bases from J; junction bases left unmatched: 4. This CDR3 region has 16 residues. CDR1 MNHEY and CDR2 SVGAGI come from the germline V gene. The CDR3 bases are TGTGCCAGCAGTTACTCTTTAGCGGGGTACTCCTACGAGCAGTACTTC. Translation: CASSYSLAGYSYEQYF.

The genes are TRBV5-1 and TRBJ2-3; TRBD1 aligns across 12 bases. CDR3 size: 17 residues. After removal of 4 bases from V and 4 bases from J, the junction contained 10 bases not matched to a gene. CDR1 is SGHRS and CDR2 is YFSETQ in the germline V gene. The CDR3 spells CASSGLGTGGSPDTQYF. In nucleotides, the CDR3 is TGCGCCAGCAGCGGGCTCGGGACAGGGGGCTCCCCAGATACGCAGTATTTT.

The rearrangement uses TRBV5-1 and TRBJ2-5, with a weak D call TRBD1 (7 bases). V lost 1 base to trimming and J lost 4 bases, with 14 bases between them. Germline CDR1 and CDR2: SGHRS and YFSETQ. This CDR3 spans 15 amino acids. CDR3 DNA sequence: TGCGCCAGCAGCTTGTACATCAGGGGGGCAGAGACCCAGTACTTC. It specifies CASSLYIRGAETQYF.

V and J are TRBV14 and TRBJ2-7; perhaps D is TRBD1 or TRBD2 (5 bases each). In germline, CDR1 is SGHDN, CDR2 FVKESK. The CDR3 runs 15 residues. Trimming stripped 4 bases from V and 0 bases from J, with 13 bases between. CDR3 sequence reads: CASSLGGSLSYEQYF. The CDR3 DNA reads as TGTGCCAGCAGCCTTGGGGGTTCACTCTCCTACGAGCAGTACTTC.

V is TRBV7-2 and J is TRBJ1-5; 11 positions match TRBD1. The CDR3 is 18 residues long. Per germline, CDR1 SGHTA and CDR2 FQGNSA. J lost 0 bases, V lost 2 bases, and 6 bases had no gene match. CDR3 DNA sequence: TGTGCCAGCAGCTTAAGAGGACAGGGGGCCTATAGCAATCAGCCCCAGCATTTT. This encodes CASSLRGQGAYSNQPQHF.

This chain connects TRBV28 to TRBJ1-1; no firm D call. The germline V gene has CDR1 MDHEN and CDR2 SYDVKM. The CDR3 totals 17 residues. V lost 5 bases and J lost 0, with 19 bases in between. The CDR3 reads CASSQYGRGMMNTEAFF. The DNA for the CDR3 is TGTGCCAGCAGTCAATACGGCCGGGGAATGATGAACACTGAAGCTTTCTTT.

In DNA form, the CDR3 reads TGTGCCAGCAGCGTAGATGGATTTGGCAATCAGCCCCAGCATTTT. Translation gives CASSVDGFGNQPQHF. The rearrangement links TRBV9 to TRBJ1-5; D not certain. There are 15 residues in the CDR3. Trimming stripped 0 bases from V and 2 bases from J, with 9 bases between. Germline lookup yields CDR1 SGDLS and CDR2 YYNGEE.

The genes are TRBV5-1 and TRBJ2-3; possible D gene TRBD1, 5 bases. Germline V gives CDR1 SGHRS, CDR2 YFSETQ. CDR3 length: 14 residues. Trimming cost V 4 bases and J 1 base, with 10 bases left between them. In DNA, the CDR3 is TGCGCCAGCAGCCTCCAGGGTGGCACAGATACGCAGTATTTT. The encoded protein is CASSLQGGTDTQYF.

This clone was picked up one time. J is TRBJ1-2 and V is TRBV9; 11 nucleotides agree with TRBD1. The CDR3 has 15 amino acids. The trim removed 3 bases at V and 6 bases at J, leaving 7 bases unmatched. Germline V gene sequence: CDR1 SGDLS, CDR2 YYNGEE. The CDR3 region has the DNA TGTGCCAGCAGCGCCGGACAGGGGGCGCAGGATGGCTACACCTTC. This sequence encodes CASSAGQGAQDGYTF.

The rearrangement links TRBV6-6 to TRBJ2-3, with TRBD2 identical over 7 bases. In germline, CDR1 is MNHNY, CDR2 SVGAGI (reference sequence). CDR3 length: 16 amino acids. Unmatched junction bases numbered 10, after V lost 7 bases and J lost 0 bases. The CDR3 is CASTRVGRESTDTQYF. Written as DNA, the CDR3 is TGTGCCAGCACCCGAGTGGGGAGGGAGAGCACAGATACGCAGTATTTT.

The V call is TRBV18, the J call TRBJ2-5; D ambiguous. V was shortened by 3 bases and J by 4 bases, with 6 bases between the two germline ends. This CDR3 spans 12 amino acids. Germline V gene lookup returns CDR1 KGHSH and CDR2 LQKENI. CDR3 coding DNA: TGTGCCAGCTCACCCGGTGGAGAGACCCAGTACTTC. Translated: CASSPGGETQYF.

Comments on this clone: The same CDR3 can be traced to other DNA sequences in this sample. This rearrangement joins TRBV5-1 to TRBJ2-3; 9 bases are a match to TRBD2. J gave up 4 bases and V 4 bases, and 10 bases lay outside the gene matches. CDR1 and CDR2 (germline): SGHRS, YFSETQ. The CDR3 extends over 16 amino acids. CDR3 DNA sequence: TGCGCCAGCAGCCCGAGCGCTAGCGGGACCGCAGATACGCAGTATTTT. Protein product: CASSPSASGTADTQYF.

This chain uses TRBV9 with TRBJ1-6; D remains ambiguous. The CDR3 is 18 amino acids. The V end was cut by 4 bases, the J end by 6 bases, with 23 bases between. Germline CDR1 is SGDLS and CDR2 is YYNGEE. CDR3 DNA sequence: TGTGCCAGCAGCCTCAGAGGTGAGGGTAGGGCGAGTAATTCACCCCTCCACTTT. Translation: CASSLRGEGRASNSPLHF.

The chain carries TRBV6-6 and TRBJ1-6; 7 nucleotides agree with TRBD1. This CDR3 has 14 amino acids. Germline V gene lookup returns CDR1 MNHNY and CDR2 SVGAGI (reference sequence). The V segment lost 6 bases and the J segment 7 bases; nucleotides outside the gene matches: 6. The CDR3 nucleotides read TGTGCCAGCAGCCGGGGACAGAGCAATTCACCCCTCCACTTT. This translates into CASSRGQSNSPLHF.

Of note for this clone: This specimen includes other DNA sequences encoding the same CDR3. The chain is built from TRBV11-2 and TRBJ1-5, with 8 bases identical to TRBD1. Germline V gene sequence: CDR1 SGHAT, CDR2 FQNNGV. With V trimmed by 5 bases and J by 6 bases, 3 bases remained unmatched. This CDR3 is 13 amino acids long. CDR3 in amino acids: CASSRDRGQPQHF. Here the CDR3 DNA reads TGTGCCAGCAGCCGTGACAGGGGTCAGCCCCAGCATTTT.

In nucleotides, the CDR3 is TGTGCCAGCAGCTTAATCTCTGGGGGAAACACTGAAGCTTTCTTT. Translated, it gives CASSLISGGNTEAFF. This sequence joins TRBV7-2 and TRBJ1-1; a possible D gene is TRBD1 (5 bases). The CDR3 contains 15 residues. V gave up 2 bases and J gave up 2 bases, with 12 bases separating them. Germline V gives CDR1 SGHTA, CDR2 FQGNSA.

DNA for the CDR3: TGTGCCAGCAGTGAGGGGGGAGGGGGTAATCAGCCCCAGCATTTT. It specifies CASSEGGGGNQPQHF. The chain couples TRBV6-4 to TRBJ1-5; a possible D gene is TRBD1 (6 bases). CDR1 is MRHNA, CDR2 SNTAGT, per germline. Trimming stripped 3 bases from V and 4 bases from J, with 13 bases between. The CDR3 contains 15 residues.

The CDR3 sequence is CASSQGGVSGMNTEAFF. In DNA, the CDR3 is TGCGCCAGCAGCCAAGGGGGGGTCTCGGGTATGAACACTGAAGCTTTCTTT. The chain carries TRBV4-1 and TRBJ1-1, with D possibly TRBD1 on 5 matching bases. Looked up from germline, CDR1 is MGHRA and CDR2 is YSYEKL. The germline V and J ends were trimmed by 1 base and 0 bases, with 15 bases remaining between them. The CDR3 loop spans 17 amino acids.

The CDR3 DNA sequence: TGCAGCTCAACCCCCAACCAAGAGACCCAGTACTTC. Protein sequence: CSSTPNQETQYF. This rearrangement joins TRBV29-1 to TRBJ2-5; no clear D. Trimming took 8 bases from V and 0 from J, leaving 10 bases between them. Looked up from germline, CDR1 is SQVTM and CDR2 is ANQGSEA. The CDR3 sequence is 12 residues long.

The chain couples TRBV18 to TRBJ2-1; 8 nucleotides match TRBD2. Trimming at V came to 2 bases and at J to 8 bases, leaving 11 bases not matched to a gene. This CDR3 has 16 residues. Germline V CDR1 and CDR2: KGHSH, LQKENI. CDR3 sequence reads: CASSPVGLAVVHEQFF. In DNA form, the CDR3 reads TGTGCCAGCTCACCAGTAGGACTAGCAGTTGTCCATGAGCAGTTCTTC.

CDR3 nucleotides: TGTGCCAGCAGCGCCGGGACTAGCGTCACCGGGGAGCTGTTTTTT. It codes for CASSAGTSVTGELFF. The chain recombines TRBV6-1 with TRBJ2-2, with TRBD2 matching over 10 bases. The CDR3 covers 15 residues. V trimming: 6 bases; J trimming: 4 bases; junction bases outside the gene matches: 5. CDR1 is MNHNS, CDR2 SASEGT, per germline.

The J gene is TRBJ1-5, the V gene TRBV28, with 8 bases matching TRBD1. Germline-derived CDR1 and CDR2 are MDHEN and SYDVKM. V shed 6 bases, J shed 7 bases, and the junction held 8 bases outside the gene matches. The CDR3 is 14 residues long. In DNA form, the CDR3 reads TGTGCCAGCAGGACAGGACAGGGCAGGCAGCCCCAGCATTTT. Protein product: CASRTGQGRQPQHF.